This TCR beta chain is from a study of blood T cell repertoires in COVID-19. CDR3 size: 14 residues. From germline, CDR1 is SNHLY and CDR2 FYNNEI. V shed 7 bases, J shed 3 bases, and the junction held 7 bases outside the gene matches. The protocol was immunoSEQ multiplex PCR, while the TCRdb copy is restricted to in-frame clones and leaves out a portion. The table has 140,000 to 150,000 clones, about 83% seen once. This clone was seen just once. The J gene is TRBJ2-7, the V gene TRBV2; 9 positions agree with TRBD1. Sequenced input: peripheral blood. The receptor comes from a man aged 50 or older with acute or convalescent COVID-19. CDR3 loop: CASNRGPADYEQYF. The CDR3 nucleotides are TGTGCCAGCAACAGGGGGCCGGCGGACTACGAGCAGTACTTC.